This TCR beta chain stems from a study of post-analysis software for immune sequencing data. Study background: Relapsing-remitting, secondary progressive and progressive-relapsing forms made up the multiple sclerosis disease courses.

cDNA libraries for TCR beta contained unique molecular identifiers. T cells numbering about 1 to 10 million gave rise to roughly 0.5 million cDNA molecules. TCRdb analysed the PCR reads with MiXCR anew, one entry per CDR3 protein. The table shows hundreds of thousands of distinct CDR3 sequences, with 55% to 60% occurring only once. This clonotype turned up a few times. Its antigen is unidentified. Findings and caveats of the study: Samples prepared in the same batch strongly co-clustered by F measure. Multiple sclerosis was associated with a significant reduction in normalized Chao1 diversity relative to controls.

This sequence originates from a girl aged 2 to 10 with multiple sclerosis. Input material: blood.

CDR3 nucleotide sequence: TGTGCCAGCAGACCACGGACAGGGGCTGGCTACACCTTC. As protein: CASRPRTGAGYTF. This chain uses TRBV6-5 with TRBJ1-2, with 9 bases that match TRBD1. The germline V gene has CDR1 MNHEY and CDR2 SVGAGI. J was trimmed by 7 bases and V by 6 bases; bases with no gene match: 6. The CDR3 loop spans 13 amino acids.